The T cell receptor beta chain under discussion was sequenced for a study of control samples from healthy donors and cancer patients. Some clones are missing from TCRdb's copy, which holds only in-frame ones; the method was immunoSEQ multiplex PCR. The sample holds around 71,000 clones, just over 90% seen once. V trimming: 5 bases; J trimming: 6 bases; junction bases outside the gene matches: 9. CDR3 length: 15 amino acids. Per the germline V gene, CDR1 is MNHEY and CDR2 is SVGAGI. The chain uses TRBV6-5 and TRBJ1-2, with 10 nucleotides matching TRBD1. Sequencing was performed on PBMCs. The source is a woman aged 50 to 60 with colorectal cancer. For the CDR3, the DNA is TGTGCCAGCAGTCCGAGACAGGGGGCCACGGATGGCTACACCTTC. This translates into CASSPRQGATDGYTF.